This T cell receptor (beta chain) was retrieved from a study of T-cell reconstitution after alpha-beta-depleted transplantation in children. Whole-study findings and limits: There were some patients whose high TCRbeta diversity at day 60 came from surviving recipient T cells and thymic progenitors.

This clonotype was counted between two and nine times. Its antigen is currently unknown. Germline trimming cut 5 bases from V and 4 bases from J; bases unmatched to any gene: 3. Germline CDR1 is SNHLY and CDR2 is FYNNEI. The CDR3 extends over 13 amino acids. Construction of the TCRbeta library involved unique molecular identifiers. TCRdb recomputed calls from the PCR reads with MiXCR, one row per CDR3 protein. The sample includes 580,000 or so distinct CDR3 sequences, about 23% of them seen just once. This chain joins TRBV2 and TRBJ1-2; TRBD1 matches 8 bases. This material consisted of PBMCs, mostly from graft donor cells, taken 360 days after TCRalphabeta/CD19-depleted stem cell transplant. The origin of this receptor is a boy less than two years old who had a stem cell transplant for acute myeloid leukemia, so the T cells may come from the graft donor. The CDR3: CASSQTGGYGYTF. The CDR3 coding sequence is TGTGCCAGCAGTCAAACAGGGGGCTATGGCTACACCTTC.